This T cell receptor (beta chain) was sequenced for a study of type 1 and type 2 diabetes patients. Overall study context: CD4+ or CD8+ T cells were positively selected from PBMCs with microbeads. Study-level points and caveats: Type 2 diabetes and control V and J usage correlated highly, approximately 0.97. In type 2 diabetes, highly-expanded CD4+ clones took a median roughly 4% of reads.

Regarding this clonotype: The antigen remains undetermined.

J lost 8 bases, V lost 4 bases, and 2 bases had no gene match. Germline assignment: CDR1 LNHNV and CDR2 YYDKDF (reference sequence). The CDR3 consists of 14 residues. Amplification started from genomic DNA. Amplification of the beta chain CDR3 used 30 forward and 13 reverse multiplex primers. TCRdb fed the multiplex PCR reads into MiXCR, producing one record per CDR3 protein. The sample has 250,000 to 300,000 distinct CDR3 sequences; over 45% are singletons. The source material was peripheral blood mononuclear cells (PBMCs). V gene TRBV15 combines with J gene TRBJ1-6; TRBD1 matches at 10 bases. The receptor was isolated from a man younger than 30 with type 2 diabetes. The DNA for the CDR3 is TGTGCCACCAGCACCGGGACAGGGGATTCACCCCTCCACTTT. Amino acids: CATSTGTGDSPLHF. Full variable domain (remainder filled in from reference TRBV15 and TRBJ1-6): DAMVIQNPRYQVTQFGKPVTLSCSQTLNHNVMYWYQQKSSQAPKLLFHYYDKDFNNEADTPDNFQSRRPNTSFCFLDIRSPGLGDTAMYLCATSTGTGDSPLHFGNGTRLTVT.